The T cell receptor beta chain described here comes from a study of T cell responses to AZD1222 COVID-19 vaccine. Findings and caveats of the study: It should be noted that donors were predominantly white British and more often female, and clonal diversity was possibly underestimated. The study found Spike-specific TCR breadth and depth rose after two AZD1222 doses.

Data came from immunoSEQ multiplex PCR; TCRdb stores just in-frame clones and leaves some out. The top ten clones hold roughly two fifths of a sample with roughly 40,000 clones, around 90% of them seen once. Concerning this clone: Its antigen is as yet unknown.

Germline V gene sequence: CDR1 SGHDT, CDR2 YYEEEE. CDR3 size: 18 residues. Losses at the gene ends were 4 bases for V and 0 bases for J; bases not matched to a gene: 13. The receptor comes from an adult who received the AZD1222 COVID-19 vaccine. The chain combines TRBV5-6 with TRBJ1-3, with 7 nucleotides matching TRBD1. The starting material was peripheral blood, obtained 28 days after the second AZD1222 dose. The CDR3 loop is CASSRRRTGMLSGNTIYF. For the CDR3, the DNA is TGTGCCAGCAGCCGACGGAGGACAGGAATGCTCTCTGGAAACACCATATATTTT.